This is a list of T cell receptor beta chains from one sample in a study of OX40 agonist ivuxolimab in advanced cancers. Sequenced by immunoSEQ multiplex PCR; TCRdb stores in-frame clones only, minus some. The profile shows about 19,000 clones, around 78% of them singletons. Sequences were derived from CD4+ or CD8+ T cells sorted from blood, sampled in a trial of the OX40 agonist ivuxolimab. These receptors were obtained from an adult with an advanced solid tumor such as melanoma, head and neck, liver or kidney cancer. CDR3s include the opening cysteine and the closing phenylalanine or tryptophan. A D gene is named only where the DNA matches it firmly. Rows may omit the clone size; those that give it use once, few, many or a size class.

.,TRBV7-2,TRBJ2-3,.,CASSLASPRGTDTQYF,TGTGCCAGCAGCTTAGCCTCTCCCCGGGGGACAGATACGCAGTATTTT
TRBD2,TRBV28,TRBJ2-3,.,CASLLAASTDTQYF,TGTGCCAGCCTTCTAGCGGCTAGCACAGATACGCAGTATTTT
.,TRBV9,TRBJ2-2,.,CASSDGGTANTGELFF,TGTGCCAGCAGCGACGGGGGAACGGCGAACACCGGGGAGCTGTTTTTT
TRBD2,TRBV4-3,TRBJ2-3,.,CASSQDWGLAGGRGDTQYF,TGCGCCAGCAGCCAAGACTGGGGACTAGCGGGGGGAAGAGGAGATACGCAGTATTTT
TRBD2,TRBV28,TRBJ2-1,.,CASSAPGGRRTDEQFF,TGTGCCAGCAGTGCGCCCGGCGGGAGGCGCACCGATGAGCAGTTCTTC
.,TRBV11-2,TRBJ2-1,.,CASSLDLGRGYYNEQFF,TGTGCCAGCAGCTTAGATCTGGGCAGGGGTTACTACAATGAGCAGTTCTTC
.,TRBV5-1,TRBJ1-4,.,CASSFTGTNEKLFF,TGCGCCAGCAGCTTTACAGGGACTAATGAAAAACTGTTTTTT
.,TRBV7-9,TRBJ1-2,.,CASSLDGVGYGYTF,TGTGCCAGCAGCTTAGACGGGGTTGGCTATGGCTACACCTTC
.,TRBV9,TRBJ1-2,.,CASSSPTVAVNYGYTF,TGTGCCAGCAGCTCACCAACAGTTGCGGTGAACTATGGCTACACCTTC
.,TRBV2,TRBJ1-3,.,CASTNGRGFSGNTIYF,TGTGCCAGCACCAACGGACGAGGATTTTCTGGAAACACCATATATTTT
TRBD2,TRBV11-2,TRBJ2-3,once,CASSLSGSRTDTQYF,TGTGCCAGCAGCCTTAGCGGGAGTAGAACAGATACGCAGTATTTT
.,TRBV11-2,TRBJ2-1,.,CASSSPGLGRYEQFF,TGTGCCAGCAGCTCCCCGGGGTTGGGGCGGTATGAGCAGTTCTTC
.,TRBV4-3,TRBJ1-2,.,CASSQGVAPGGGYTF,TGCGCCAGCAGCCAAGGAGTTGCGCCGGGGGGTGGCTACACCTTC
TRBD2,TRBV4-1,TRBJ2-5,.,CASSQGGGEETQYF,TGCGCCAGCAGCCAAGGGGGAGGGGAAGAGACCCAGTACTTC
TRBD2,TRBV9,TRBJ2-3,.,CASSEVLAGAGDTQYF,TGTGCCAGCAGCGAGGTGCTAGCGGGAGCTGGAGATACGCAGTATTTT
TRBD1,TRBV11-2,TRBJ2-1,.,CASSSLPGTVGNEQFF,TGTGCCAGCAGCTCCTTGCCCGGGACAGTGGGCAATGAGCAGTTCTTC
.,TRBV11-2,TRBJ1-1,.,CASSTRRGADTEAFF,TGTGCCAGCAGCACCCGTCGGGGGGCAGACACTGAAGCTTTCTTT
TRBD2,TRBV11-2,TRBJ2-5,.,CASSPWSSGGYQETQYF,TGTGCCAGCAGCCCGTGGAGTAGCGGGGGGTACCAAGAGACCCAGTACTTC
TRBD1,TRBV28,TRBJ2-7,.,CASSRDSGPYEQYF,TGTGCCAGCAGCCGGGACAGTGGACCCTACGAGCAGTACTTC
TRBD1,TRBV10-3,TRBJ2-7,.,CAISGGTGVSYEQYF,TGTGCCATCAGTGGGGGGACAGGAGTTTCCTACGAGCAGTACTTC
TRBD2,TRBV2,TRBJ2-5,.,CASSGGLAGEETQYF,TGTGCCAGCAGTGGGGGGCTAGCGGGGGAGGAGACCCAGTACTTC
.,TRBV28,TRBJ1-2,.,CASSLVPGGYGYTF,TGTGCCAGCAGTTTAGTCCCGGGAGGCTATGGCTACACCTTC
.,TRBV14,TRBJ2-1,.,CASSQPSGPEQFF,TGTGCCAGCAGCCAACCATCAGGGCCTGAGCAGTTCTTC
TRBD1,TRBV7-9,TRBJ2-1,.,CASSPPQGARGYNEQFF,TGTGCCAGCAGCCCCCCCCAGGGGGCAAGGGGCTACAATGAGCAGTTCTTC
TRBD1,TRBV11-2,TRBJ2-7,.,CASSPETGVEQYF,TGTGCCAGCAGCCCCGAGACAGGGGTCGAGCAGTACTTC
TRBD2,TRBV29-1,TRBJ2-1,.,CSVSGLAGARYNEQFF,TGCAGCGTGTCGGGACTAGCGGGGGCGAGATACAATGAGCAGTTCTTC
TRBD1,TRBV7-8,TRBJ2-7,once,CASSPDRGYSYEQYF,TGTGCCAGCAGCCCGGACAGGGGCTACTCCTACGAGCAGTACTTC
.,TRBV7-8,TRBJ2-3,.,CASLTGWRGGRDTQYF,TGTGCCTCCCTAACAGGGTGGAGGGGAGGGCGCGATACGCAGTATTTT
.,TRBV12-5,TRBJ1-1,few,CASAGSLNTEAFF,TGTGCTAGTGCTGGCTCTCTGAACACTGAAGCTTTCTTT
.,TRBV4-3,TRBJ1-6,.,CTSSQERGINSPLHF,TGCACCAGCAGCCAAGAGAGAGGTATTAATTCACCCCTCCACTTT
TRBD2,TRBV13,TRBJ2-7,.,CASSLAESGTSGTYEQYF,TGTGCCAGCAGCTTAGCCGAATCCGGGACTAGCGGGACCTACGAGCAGTACTTC
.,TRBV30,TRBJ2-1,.,CALTFDSSDYNEQFF,TGTGCCCTCACCTTTGACTCCTCCGACTACAATGAGCAGTTCTTC
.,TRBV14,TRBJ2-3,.,CASSPFEDTDTQYF,TGTGCCAGCAGCCCGTTCGAAGACACAGATACGCAGTATTTT
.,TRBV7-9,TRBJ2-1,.,CASSPPDRGTQQFF,TGTGCCAGCAGCCCCCCAGATCGGGGGACCCAGCAGTTCTTC
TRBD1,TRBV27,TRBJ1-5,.,CASRSRQGGNQPQHF,TGTGCCAGCAGATCAAGACAGGGAGGCAATCAGCCCCAGCATTTT